The T cell receptor (beta chain) described here comes from a study of blood T cell repertoires in COVID-19 (dated by TCRdb to about 2020). In terms of the full investigation: The collaborator samples originated in the United States, Italy and Spain and spanned the acute and convalescent phases of COVID-19. The material from the prospective study consisted of cDNA or gDNA derived from T cells, B-cell-depleted T cells, or PBMCs. Subjects who had been exposed to COVID-19, were actively infected with it, or had recovered from it provided the deeply sampled blood TCRbeta repertoires that made up the dataset. The repertoires were released in a freely available public database intended as a resource for research on the immune response to SARS-CoV-2. The samples were drawn from two sources: the first 160 participants of the ongoing ImmuneRACE study, and 1,200 or so subjects contributed by 6 global collaborators. The sample metadata nearly always contained a de-identified subject ID, COVID-19 status, age in years and sex. Where available, HLA class I and class II types were taken from metadata supplied by the sample provider and were not determined by assay-based typing.

On the study overall, not on this receptor specifically: How much clinical and demographic metadata was included differed by source and by participant, and the metadata was provided uncurated.

In the prospective study, participants were roughly 18 to 100 years old, resided in approximately 25 geographic areas of the United States, and were enrolled through a virtual design. Cohort assignment in the prospective study relied on participant-reported clinical history from a screening survey and a study questionnaire. For ImmuneRACE Cohort 3, a participant was defined as recovered based on two consecutive negative NP/OP PCR tests, clearance by a healthcare professional, or resolution of symptoms. Each participant in the prospective study had whole blood, serum and a nasopharyngeal or oropharyngeal swab collected by mobile phlebotomists. Participants in the prospective study had the option to provide additional blood draws and questionnaires over a roughly 2-month period. Before DNA extraction, prospective study blood samples were shipped either frozen or at room temperature. As to this clone: Its specific antigen is unknown. No much larger clone is present one base from it, and per-base qualities are unavailable.

TCRbeta CDR3 regions were amplified from genomic DNA by means of the immunoSEQ Assay, a bias-controlled multiplex PCR. The published analysis was carried out like this. The number of nucleated cells in each sample was estimated by amplification of reference gene primers within the assay. To quantify the absolute abundance of each unique TCRbeta CDR3 rearrangement, sequence reads were collapsed and filtered. For each sample, productive Simpson clonality was calculated as the square root of Simpson's diversity index across productive rearrangements. The table comes from immuneACCESS by way of TCRdb, which keeps in-frame sequences with V and J called. Part of the clones is missing from these tables; in studies checked, under half for an unresolved V gene and the rest for unknown reasons. V, J and clone size are those of that table, while D and trimming were read from the DNA. The sample data list around 500,000 clones, and roughly 90% of these were observed just once. The leading ten clones occupy around 1.9% of the sample.

V lost 3 bases and J lost 4 bases, and the count of bases not matched to a germline gene is 2. Sequences SGHVS (CDR1) and FQNEAQ (CDR2) are obtained from the germline V gene. The CDR3 sequence holds 13 residues, the cysteine and phenylalanine included. The sequence is cut down to CDR3 DNA, 39 bases in frame from base 1. This sequence originates from a woman in her forties who had recovered from COVID-19. Sequencing input: PBMCs or T cells enriched from blood (not recorded which). The V and J genes are TRBV7-8 and TRBJ1-1; TRBD1 lines up with 7 middle nucleotides. For the CDR3, the sequence is CASSLTGTTEAFF. In nucleotides, the sequence is TGTGCCAGCAGCTTGACAGGGACCACTGAAGCTTTCTTT.